The 21 T cell receptor beta chains below all came from one sample that was sequenced in a study of T cell responses to AZD1222 COVID-19 vaccine. The table came from immunoSEQ multiplex PCR; TCRdb's copy has only in-frame clones and leaves some out. The data show about 150,000 clones, with 90% seen just once and approximately 6.2% held by the top ten. Material: peripheral blood, obtained 28 days after the second AZD1222 dose. The receptors shown here come from an adult who received the AZD1222 COVID-19 vaccine.

The chain couples TRBV12-3 or TRBV12-4 to TRBJ2-5; D not resolved. V lost 5 bases and J lost 8, with 9 bases in between. This CDR3 region has 11 residues. The CDR3 sequence is CASSLQGTQYF. As DNA, the CDR3 is TGTGCCAGCAGTCTGCAAGGAACCCAGTACTTC.

V usage is TRBV3-1 (or the pseudogene TRBV3-2) and J usage is TRBJ2-1, with 11 bases lining up with TRBD2. Per germline, CDR1 LGHDT and CDR2 YNNKEL (reference sequence). The CDR3 contains 12 residues. V lost 4 bases and J lost 12; bases outside the gene matches: 2. CDR3 DNA sequence: TGTGCCAGCAGCCCCGGGACTAGCGGGCAGTTCTTC. Its protein is CASSPGTSGQFF.

The rearrangement joins TRBV28 to TRBJ2-7; D unresolved. Deletions cut 3 bases from V and 0 bases from J, with 18 bases between. The CDR3 loop spans 17 amino acids. Germline loops: CDR1 MDHEN, CDR2 SYDVKM. The CDR3 protein is CASSFNTSGPPSYEQYF. The CDR3 region has the DNA TGTGCCAGCAGTTTCAACACCTCTGGACCCCCCTCCTACGAGCAGTACTTC.

This clone was detected only a few times. The chain has TRBV21-1 and TRBJ2-2; TRBD2 is taken as the D call from the table, unchecked against the DNA. TRBV21-1 is a listed pseudogene. This CDR3 region has 17 residues. The CDR3, as DNA: TGTGCCAGCAGCAAAGCTAGCGTGCCTCTTAACACCGGGGAGCTGTTTTTT. Translating it yields CASSKASVPLNTGELFF.

The V call is TRBV6-6, the J call TRBJ1-3, with no clear D. CDR3 size: 15 residues. Per germline, CDR1 MNHNY and CDR2 SVGAGI (reference sequence). The V gene lost 6 bases and the J gene lost 4 bases, with 16 bases spanning the gap. CDR3 coding DNA: TGTGCCAGCAGCCTCACCGGACGGGAAGGAAACACCATATATTTT. It is translated as CASSLTGREGNTIYF.

V usage is TRBV10-3 and J usage is TRBJ2-1, with 9 bases fitting TRBD2. CDR3 length: 15 residues. Germline trimming cut 3 bases from V and 8 bases from J; bases unmatched to any gene: 8. Germline V lookup: CDR1 ENHRY, CDR2 SYGVKD. The CDR3 sequence is CAISDSGLARYEQFF. CDR3 DNA sequence: TGTGCCATCAGTGACTCAGGACTAGCGCGCTATGAGCAGTTCTTC.

This chain joins TRBV3-1 (or the pseudogene TRBV3-2) and TRBJ2-7; 8 nucleotides match TRBD1. Germline CDR1 is LGHDT and CDR2 is YNNKEL (reference sequence). The V and J ends lost 3 bases and 2 bases, in that order; junction bases with no gene match: 0. The CDR3 spans 13 residues. The CDR3 DNA reads as TGTGCCAGCAGCCAGACAGGGGCCTACGAGCAGTACTTC. The encoded protein is CASSQTGAYEQYF.

The table lists this clone with a few counts. The chain links TRBV28 to TRBJ1-2; TRBD1 aligns across 11 bases. V lost 2 bases and J lost 9; bases outside the gene matches: 11. Germline CDR1 reads MDHEN; CDR2 reads SYDVKM. CDR3 length equals 16 residues. The CDR3 DNA reads TGTGCCAGCAGTTTAGGGACAGGGGGGCTACTTAATAGCTACACCTTC. It translates to CASSLGTGGLLNSYTF.

This clone was observed once. The rearrangement uses TRBV7-8 and TRBJ2-2, with 9 bases identical to TRBD2. The V segment lost 1 base and the J segment 4 bases; nucleotides outside the gene matches: 13. The CDR3 is made up of 19 amino acids. Germline loops: CDR1 SGHVS, CDR2 FQNEAQ. The CDR3 DNA reads TGTGCCAGCAGCTTAGGATCCCTAGCGGGATCCCTGAGCACCGGGGAGCTGTTTTTT. Translation gives CASSLGSLAGSLSTGELFF.

The chain carries TRBV29-1 and TRBJ1-2; perhaps TRBD1 as D (5 bases). V lost 4 bases, J lost 0 bases, and 12 bases lay in between. Per germline, CDR1 SQVTM and CDR2 ANQGSEA. The CDR3 has 14 residues. The CDR3 reads CSVGTGTANYGYTF. As DNA, the CDR3 is TGCAGCGTTGGCACCGGGACCGCTAACTATGGCTACACCTTC.

The chain is built from TRBV10-3 and TRBJ2-3; 7 nucleotides match TRBD1. The CDR3 totals 15 residues. Germline V lookup: CDR1 ENHRY, CDR2 SYGVKD. The V and J ends lost 10 bases and 0 bases, in that order; junction bases with no gene match: 10. Here the CDR3 reads CASTAEGASTDTQYF. CDR3 DNA sequence: TGTGCCAGCACGGCAGAGGGGGCTAGCACAGATACGCAGTATTTT.

This chain uses TRBV6-2 or TRBV6-3 with TRBJ2-7, with TRBD2 matching over 7 bases. The CDR3 spans 15 residues. V shed 4 bases, J shed 0 bases, and the junction held 6 bases outside the gene matches. In germline, CDR1 is MNHEY, CDR2 SVGEGT. As DNA, the CDR3 is TGTGCCAGCAGTTCCCGGGAGGAGGGCTCCTACGAGCAGTACTTC. Its translation: CASSSREEGSYEQYF.

V is TRBV18 and J is TRBJ1-5, with no clear D. Trimming left V 3 bases short and J 0 bases short, with 9 bases between. The CDR3 totals 15 residues. Germline V CDR1 and CDR2: KGHSH, LQKENI. The CDR3 loop is CASSPEGLSNQPQHF. CDR3 nucleotides: TGTGCCAGCTCACCGGAAGGGCTTAGCAATCAGCCCCAGCATTTT.

The genes are TRBV28 and TRBJ1-2; TRBD1 aligns across 8 bases. Germline CDR1 MDHEN, CDR2 SYDVKM. The CDR3 covers 16 residues. Unmatched junction bases numbered 9, after V lost 5 bases and J lost 1 base. CDR3 DNA: TGTGCCAGCAGTGGGAGGACAGGGTTGCTTAACTATGGCTACACCTTC. The encoded protein is CASSGRTGLLNYGYTF.

The rearrangement links TRBV6-5 to TRBJ1-4; the D gene is possibly TRBD1 (6 bases). V lost 0 bases, J lost 10 bases, and 12 bases lay in between. CDR1 and CDR2 from the germline V gene are MNHEY and SVGAGI. There are 14 residues in the CDR3. The CDR3 loop reads CASSYSNRDGKLFF. The CDR3 DNA follows: TGTGCCAGCAGTTACTCGAACAGGGATGGAAAACTGTTTTTT.

The gene calls are TRBV11-3 and TRBJ2-7; TRBD2 agrees at 7 bases. The germline CDR1 and CDR2 sequences are SGHNT and YENEEA. Trimming cost V 5 bases and J 6 bases; bases outside gene matches: 10. CDR3 length equals 14 residues. The CDR3 sequence is CASSPGGRVAEQYF. The DNA for the CDR3 is TGTGCCAGCAGCCCCGGTGGGAGGGTGGCCGAGCAGTACTTC.

The chain recombines TRBV6-5 with TRBJ2-2; TRBD1 matches at 7 bases. The CDR3 contains 15 residues. V was clipped by 10 bases and J by 5 bases; unmatched bases: 13. Per the germline V gene, CDR1 is MNHEY and CDR2 is SVGAGI. The chain's CDR3 is CATARQGQRTGELFF. As DNA, the CDR3 is TGTGCCACCGCTAGACAGGGTCAGAGGACCGGGGAGCTGTTTTTT.

The chain links TRBV27 to TRBJ2-5; D is unclear. Germline-derived CDR1 and CDR2 are MNHEY and SMNVEV (reference sequence). V lost 7 bases and J lost 5, with 26 bases in between. The CDR3 is 17 residues long. CDR3 protein: CASKCGAAAVQGETQYF. CDR3 sequence (DNA): TGTGCCAGCAAGTGCGGTGCGGCAGCCGTCCAAGGGGAGACCCAGTACTTC.

This rearrangement joins TRBV27 to TRBJ1-5; D is perhaps TRBD1 (6 bases). This CDR3 is 15 amino acids long. Trimming stripped 1 base from V and 7 bases from J, with 14 bases between. Germline V lookup: CDR1 MNHEY, CDR2 SMNVEV (reference sequence). CDR3 residues: CASSLYNRESQPQHF. The CDR3 DNA is TGTGCCAGCAGTTTATATAACAGGGAAAGCCAGCCCCAGCATTTT.

The V and J genes are TRBV7-2 and TRBJ1-2; TRBD1 aligns across 7 bases. CDR3 length: 15 amino acids. Germline V gene lookup returns CDR1 SGHTA and CDR2 FQGNSA. V shed 0 bases and J 6 bases; nucleotides not matched to a gene: 7. This chain's CDR3 is CASSLAGRGLNGYTF. CDR3 sequence (DNA): TGTGCCAGCAGCTTAGCGGGGAGGGGGCTCAATGGCTACACCTTC.

V usage is TRBV29-1 and J usage is TRBJ2-5; TRBD1 matches at 8 bases. Per germline, CDR1 SQVTM and CDR2 ANQGSEA. The V gene end was trimmed by 7 bases and the J gene end by 5 bases; junction bases not matched to a gene: 3. The CDR3 length is 11 residues. CDR3 residues: CSATGAETQYF. In nucleotides, the CDR3 is TGCAGCGCGACAGGGGCCGAGACCCAGTACTTC.